This T cell receptor (delta chain) was observed in a study of gamma-delta chains in newborns, infants, children. Study-wide context: Microbial exposure reportedly drives polyclonal innate γδ T cell expansion after birth.

Germline lookup yields CDR1 GEAIGNYY and CDR2 EKD. This CDR3 contains 19 residues. With 2 bases clipped from V and 0 bases from J, the junction kept 7 bases outside the gene matches. TCRdb called clones anew from the reads with CATT. The data show about 8,500 delta-chain clones, under 3.5% seen once. This TCR was recovered from a child who was a newborn, infant or young child, either healthy, febrile or measles-vaccinated (not recorded which). V usage is TRDV2 and J usage is TRDJ3; TRDD3 matches at 9 bases. Input material: blood. CDR3 residues: CACDRLLGDDSWDTRQMFF. The DNA of the CDR3 is TGTGCCTGTGACAGGCTACTGGGGGACGACTCCTGGGACACCCGACAGATGTTTTTC.